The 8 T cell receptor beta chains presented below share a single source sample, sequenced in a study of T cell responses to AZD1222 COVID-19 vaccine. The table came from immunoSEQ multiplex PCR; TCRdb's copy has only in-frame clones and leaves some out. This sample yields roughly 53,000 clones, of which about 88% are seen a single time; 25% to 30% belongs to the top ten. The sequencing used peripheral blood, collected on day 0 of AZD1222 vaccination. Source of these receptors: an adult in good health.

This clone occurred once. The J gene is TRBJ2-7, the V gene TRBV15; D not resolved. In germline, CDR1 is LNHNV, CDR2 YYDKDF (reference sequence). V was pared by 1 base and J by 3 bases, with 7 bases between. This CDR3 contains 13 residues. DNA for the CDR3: TGTGCCACCAGCAGAGGACTTCTCTACGAGCAGTACTTC. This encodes CATSRGLLYEQYF.

The CDR3 DNA reads TGCGCCAGTGGCCGGGACACTAATTCACCCCTCCACTTT. It yields the protein CASGRDTNSPLHF. This chain links TRBV5-1 with TRBJ1-6, with D maybe TRBD1 (6 bases). The germline V gene encodes CDR1 SGHRS and CDR2 YFSETQ. V was cut by 8 bases and J by 6 bases, with 12 bases left in between. The CDR3 contains 13 residues.

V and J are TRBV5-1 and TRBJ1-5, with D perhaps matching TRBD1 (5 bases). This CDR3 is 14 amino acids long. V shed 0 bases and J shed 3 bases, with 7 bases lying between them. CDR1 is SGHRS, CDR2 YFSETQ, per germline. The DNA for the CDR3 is TGCGCCAGCAGCTTGGGGGGCTTCAATCAGCCCCAGCATTTT. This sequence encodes CASSLGGFNQPQHF.

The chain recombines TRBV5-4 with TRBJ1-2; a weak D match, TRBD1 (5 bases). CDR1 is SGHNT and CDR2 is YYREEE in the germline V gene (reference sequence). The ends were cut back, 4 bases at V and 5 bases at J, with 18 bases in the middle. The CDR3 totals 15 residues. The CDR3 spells CASSPGGLAQYGYTF. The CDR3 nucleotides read TGTGCCAGCAGCCCTGGGGGACTGGCCCAATATGGCTACACCTTC.

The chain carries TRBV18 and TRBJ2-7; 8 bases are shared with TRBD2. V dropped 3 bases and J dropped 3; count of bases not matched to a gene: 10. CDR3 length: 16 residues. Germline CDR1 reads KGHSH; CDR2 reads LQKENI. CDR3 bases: TGTGCCAGCTCACCTCGTCCGGGACTAGAATTCTACGAGCAGTACTTC. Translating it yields CASSPRPGLEFYEQYF.

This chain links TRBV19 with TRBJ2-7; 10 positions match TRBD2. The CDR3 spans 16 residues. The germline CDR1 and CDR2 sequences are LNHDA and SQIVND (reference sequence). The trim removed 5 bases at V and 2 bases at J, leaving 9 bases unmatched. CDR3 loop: CASSPTASGSTYEQYF. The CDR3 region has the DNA TGTGCCAGTAGTCCAACCGCTAGCGGGAGTACCTACGAGCAGTACTTC.

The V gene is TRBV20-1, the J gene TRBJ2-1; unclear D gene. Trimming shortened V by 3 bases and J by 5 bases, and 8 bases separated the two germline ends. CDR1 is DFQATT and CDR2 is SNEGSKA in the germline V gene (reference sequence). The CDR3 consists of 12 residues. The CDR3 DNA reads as TGCAGTGCTAGTGTAGCAGACAATGAGCAGTTCTTC. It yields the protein CSASVADNEQFF.

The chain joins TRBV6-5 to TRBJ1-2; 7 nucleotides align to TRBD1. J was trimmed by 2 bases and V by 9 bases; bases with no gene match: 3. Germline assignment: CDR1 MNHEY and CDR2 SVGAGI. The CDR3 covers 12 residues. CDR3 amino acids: CASTTGNYGYTF. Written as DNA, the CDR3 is TGTGCCAGTACGACAGGGAACTATGGCTACACCTTC.